This TCR beta chain was identified in a study of blood T cell repertoires in COVID-19. Turning to the study itself: Samples taken during acute and convalescent COVID-19 were collected in the United States, Italy and Spain. The analysed material was cDNA or gDNA that came from T cells, B-cell-depleted T cells, or PBMCs.

Per the authors' pipeline: Estimates of nucleated cell counts were drawn from the amplification of reference gene primers. Libraries were prepared by immunoSEQ multiplex PCR; TCRdb keeps only in-frame clonotypes and omits some of them. V and J calls and clone size come straight from that table; D and trimming were deduced from the DNA. The table records 100,000 to 150,000 clones, 80% to 90% of them present only once. After removal of 5 bases from V and 2 bases from J, the junction contained 12 bases not matched to a gene. The CDR3 runs to 16 residues. CDR1 and CDR2 from the germline V gene are SGHVS and FQNEAQ. This clone showed up just a few times.

V usage is TRBV7-8 and J usage is TRBJ2-7, with TRBD2 matching over 7 bases. What was sequenced was peripheral blood. This TCR was recovered from a man between 65 and 80 years old with active or convalescent COVID-19. The CDR3 is CASSPAGGSVPYEQYF. CDR3 DNA sequence: TGTGCCAGCAGCCCCGCGGGCGGGAGCGTTCCCTACGAGCAGTACTTC.